The 13 T cell receptor beta chains presented below share a single source sample, sequenced in a study of PD-1 blockade in classical Hodgkin lymphoma. Each of the patients experienced relapse following autologous stem cell transplantation, and their brentuximab vedotin exposure differed. Profiled with immunoSEQ multiplex PCR; TCRdb holds only in-frame clones, not every one. The top ten clones hold about 7.1% of a sample with under 110,000 clones, 85% to 90% of them seen once. The sequenced sample was peripheral blood mononuclear cells (PBMCs), obtained before the second cycle of nivolumab. These receptors were obtained from a human donor with classical Hodgkin lymphoma.

The rearrangement joins TRBV2 to TRBJ2-1; D not resolved. CDR1 is SNHLY, CDR2 FYNNEI, per germline. V dropped 2 bases and J dropped 1 base, with 9 bases sitting between them. The CDR3 spans 15 residues. Written as DNA, the CDR3 is TGTGCCAGCAGTGAACACATGGATTCCTACAATGAGCAGTTCTTC. Translating gives CASSEHMDSYNEQFF.

V is TRBV4-3 and J is TRBJ2-1; 10 bases match TRBD2. With V trimmed by 4 bases and J by 3 bases, 9 bases remained unmatched. The length of the CDR3 is 17 residues. CDR1 is LGHNA, CDR2 YSLEER, per germline. DNA of the CDR3: TGCGCCAGCAGCCGCGGGGCTAGCGGGGGAAACTACAATGAGCAGTTCTTC. It yields the protein CASSRGASGGNYNEQFF.

This sequence joins TRBV19 and TRBJ2-7; the match to TRBD1 covers 7 bases. CDR1 is LNHDA and CDR2 is SQIVND in the germline V gene (reference sequence). V lost 4 bases to trimming and J lost 0 bases; unmatched junction nucleotides: 6. The CDR3 runs 15 residues. In DNA, the CDR3 is TGTGCCAGTAGTACAGGACAGGAGCGCTCCTACGAGCAGTACTTC. As protein: CASSTGQERSYEQYF.

V and J are TRBV27 and TRBJ2-6; weak D call: TRBD1 (6 bases). CDR3 length: 18 residues. From germline, CDR1 is MNHEY and CDR2 SMNVEV (reference sequence). V lost 6 bases to trimming and J lost 0 bases, with 18 bases between them. This CDR3 is CASSSSGTIRSGANVLTF. The CDR3 nucleotides read TGTGCCAGCAGCTCATCCGGGACAATTCGCTCTGGGGCCAACGTCCTGACTTTC.

The chain uses TRBV5-8 and TRBJ2-7; D remains ambiguous. This CDR3 spans 14 amino acids. The ends were cut back, 0 bases at V and 2 bases at J, with 9 bases in the middle. The V gene's germline CDR1 is SGHTS and CDR2 YDEGEE. The CDR3 nucleotides are TGTGCCAGCAGCTTGGGGCGTCCGCCCTACGAGCAGTACTTC. Translation: CASSLGRPPYEQYF.

This clone was seen once. The chain is built from TRBV28 and TRBJ2-7; D perhaps matches TRBD1 (5 bases). V lost 3 bases to trimming and J lost 5 bases, with 23 bases between them. Germline V lookup: CDR1 MDHEN, CDR2 SYDVKM. CDR3 length equals 17 residues. CDR3 region: CASSLSGATRRGNEQYF. The CDR3 coding sequence is TGTGCCAGCAGTTTGAGTGGGGCGACCCGTCGTGGGAACGAGCAGTACTTC.

This chain connects TRBV2 to TRBJ2-5; 11 bases are a match to TRBD2. The CDR3 length is 14 residues. Trimming removed 4 bases from V and 6 bases from J; junction bases left unmatched: 4. Germline CDR1 is SNHLY and CDR2 is FYNNEI. CDR3 bases: TGTGCCAGCAGTGGGCTAGCGGGGGGAAAGACCCAGTACTTC. This encodes CASSGLAGGKTQYF.

The J gene is TRBJ2-2, the V gene TRBV7-2; D remains ambiguous. V dropped 3 bases and J dropped 3 bases, with 2 bases sitting between them. Looked up from germline, CDR1 is SGHTA and CDR2 is FQGNSA. The CDR3 loop spans 12 amino acids. DNA for the CDR3: TGTGCCAGCAGCTTCTACACCGGGGAGCTGTTTTTT. Its translation is CASSFYTGELFF.

This sequence joins TRBV5-4 and TRBJ1-2, with no clear D. The CDR3 runs 15 residues. Trimming cost V 4 bases and J 8 bases, with 21 bases left between them. Germline assignment: CDR1 SGHNT and CDR2 YYREEE (reference sequence). The CDR3 reads CASSQGQQETGGYTF. CDR3 DNA: TGTGCCAGCAGCCAAGGCCAACAAGAGACGGGGGGCTACACCTTC.

This chain uses TRBV7-9 with TRBJ1-4; TRBD1 agrees at 12 bases. Unmatched junction bases numbered 4, after V lost 6 bases and J lost 8 bases. Germline loops: CDR1 SEHNR, CDR2 FQNEAQ (reference sequence). This CDR3 has 14 residues. CDR3 sequence: CASRAGTGGEKLFF. The DNA of the CDR3 is TGTGCCAGCAGGGCCGGGACAGGGGGCGAAAAACTGTTTTTT.

The V and J genes are TRBV5-1 and TRBJ2-3, with D possibly matching TRBD1 (6 bases). Deletions cut 0 bases from V and 3 bases from J, with 8 bases between. Germline CDR1 is SGHRS and CDR2 is YFSETQ. The CDR3 runs to 14 residues. The CDR3 is CASSLGDKTDTQYF. In nucleotides, the CDR3 is TGCGCCAGCAGCTTGGGGGACAAAACAGATACGCAGTATTTT. Based on the CDR3 plus reference TRBV5-1 and TRBJ2-3, the full variable domain is KAGVTQTPRYLIKTRGQQVTLSCSPISGHRSVSWYQQTPGQGLQFLFEYFSETQRNKGNFPGRFSGRQFSNSRSEMNVSTLELGDSALYLCASSLGDKTDTQYFGPGTRLTVL.

This chain links TRBV30 with TRBJ2-3; no clear D gene. V was clipped by 2 bases and J by 0 bases, with 9 bases between them. This CDR3 spans 14 amino acids. Germline V CDR1 and CDR2: GTSNPN, SVGIG (reference sequence). The CDR3, as DNA: TGTGCCTGGAGTCCTAGGGTTAGCACAGATACGCAGTATTTT. This translates into CAWSPRVSTDTQYF.

This clone was detected only once. The CDR3 is CASSQGSRGNTIYF. DNA for the CDR3: TGTGCCAGCAGCCAAGGCTCGCGAGGAAACACCATATATTTT. This chain joins TRBV11-2 and TRBJ1-3; no reliable D call. Germline CDR1 and CDR2: SGHAT and FQNNGV. The CDR3 extends over 14 amino acids. The germline V and J ends were trimmed by 5 bases and 4 bases, with 12 bases remaining between them.